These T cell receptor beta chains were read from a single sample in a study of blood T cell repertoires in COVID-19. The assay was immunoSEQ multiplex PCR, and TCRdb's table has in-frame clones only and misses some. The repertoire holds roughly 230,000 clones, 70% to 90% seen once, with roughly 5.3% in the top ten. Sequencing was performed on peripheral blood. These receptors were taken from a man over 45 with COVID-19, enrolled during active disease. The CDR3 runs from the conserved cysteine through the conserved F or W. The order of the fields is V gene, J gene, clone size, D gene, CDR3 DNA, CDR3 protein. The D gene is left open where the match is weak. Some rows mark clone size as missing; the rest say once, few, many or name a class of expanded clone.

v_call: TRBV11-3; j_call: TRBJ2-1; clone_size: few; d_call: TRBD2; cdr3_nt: TGTGCCAGCAGCTTAAGGAGGGAGGGGAATGAGCAGTTCTTC; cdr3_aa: CASSLRREGNEQFF
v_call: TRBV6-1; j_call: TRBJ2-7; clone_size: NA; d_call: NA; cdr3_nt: TGTGCCAGCAGTGAGAGCCTCGCAGGCTTCTCCTACGAGCAGTACTTC; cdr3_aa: CASSESLAGFSYEQYF
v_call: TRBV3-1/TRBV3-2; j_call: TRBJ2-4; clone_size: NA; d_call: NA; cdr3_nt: TGTGCCAGCAGCCTCGCGGGGGCCAAAAACATTCAGTACTTC; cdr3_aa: CASSLAGAKNIQYF
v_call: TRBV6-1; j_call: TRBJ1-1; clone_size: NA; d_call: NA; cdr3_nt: TGTGCCAGCAGTGAGGTTGGCAGGGACACTGAAGCTTTCTTT; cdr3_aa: CASSEVGRDTEAFF
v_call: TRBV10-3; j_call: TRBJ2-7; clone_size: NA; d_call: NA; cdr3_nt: TGTGCCATCAATCAGGCGGGGCAGTCATCCATCGAGCAGTACTTC; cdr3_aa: CAINQAGQSSIEQYF
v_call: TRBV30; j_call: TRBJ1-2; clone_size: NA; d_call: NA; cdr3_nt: TGTGCCTGGCGCGGGACCGTGAATAGAATCGGTGGCTACACCTTC; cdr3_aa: CAWRGTVNRIGGYTF
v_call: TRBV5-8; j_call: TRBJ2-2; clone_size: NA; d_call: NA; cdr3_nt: TGTGCCAGCAGCTTGGTACAGAACACCGGGGAGCTGTTTTTT; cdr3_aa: CASSLVQNTGELFF
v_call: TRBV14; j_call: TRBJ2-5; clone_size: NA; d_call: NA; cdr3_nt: TGTGCCAGCAGCCAGTTGGAGCGAGCCCAAGAGACCCAGTACTTC; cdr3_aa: CASSQLERAQETQYF
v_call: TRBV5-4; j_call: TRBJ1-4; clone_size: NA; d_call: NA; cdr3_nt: TGTGCCAGCAGCTTGACACAGGAAACTAATGAAAAACTGTTTTTT; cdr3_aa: CASSLTQETNEKLFF
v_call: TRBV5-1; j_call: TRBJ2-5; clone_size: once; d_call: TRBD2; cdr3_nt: TGCGCCAGCACCCCCGGGGGGTTTTCAGAGACCCAGTACTTC; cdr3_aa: CASTPGGFSETQYF
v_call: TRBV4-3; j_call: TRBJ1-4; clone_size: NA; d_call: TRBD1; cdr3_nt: TGCGCCAGCAGCCAAGAGGGGGCCGGGACAGCAAATGAAAAACTGTTTTTT; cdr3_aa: CASSQEGAGTANEKLFF
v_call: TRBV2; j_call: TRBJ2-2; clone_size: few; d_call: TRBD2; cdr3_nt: TGTGCCAGCAGTAGTAGGCGGGGGGAGAACACCGGGGAGCTGTTTTTT; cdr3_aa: CASSSRRGENTGELFF
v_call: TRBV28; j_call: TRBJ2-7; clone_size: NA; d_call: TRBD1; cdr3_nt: TGTGCCAGCAGACGCGGACAGGGCAGCTCCTACGAGCAGTACTTC; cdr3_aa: CASRRGQGSSYEQYF
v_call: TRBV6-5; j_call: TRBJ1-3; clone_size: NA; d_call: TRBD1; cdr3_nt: TGTGCCAGCTCCCCGACAGGGTTCGGTGGAAACACCATATATTTT; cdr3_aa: CASSPTGFGGNTIYF
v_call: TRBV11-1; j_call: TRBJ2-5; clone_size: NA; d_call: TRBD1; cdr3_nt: TGTGCCAGCAGCTTGGACAGGGTACAAGAGACCCAGTACTTC; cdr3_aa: CASSLDRVQETQYF